The clone carrying this TCR beta chain was observed many times. Its specificity is not known. These data belong to a study of regulatory T cells in long-lasting Graves disease. Time point given: persistent/refractory GD, antithyroid drugs over 5 years with positive TRAb. Preparation of the TCR library used RNA extracted from PBMCs. EDTA tubes received approximately 9 milliliters of drawn peripheral blood. With iRepertoire HTBI primers and Arm-PCR of CDR3 regions, TCR beta libraries were built. MiXCR, run by TCRdb on the multiplex PCR reads, gives a single entry per CDR3 protein. The data contain some 430,000 distinct CDR3 sequences, about a fifth of them seen just once; the ten biggest clones take up around 7%. Study-level points and caveats: Shared public clonotypes totalled around 2,900 in persistent patients, compared with around 880 in new patients.

The origin of this receptor is a female donor with Graves disease. Material: peripheral blood mononuclear cells (PBMCs), obtained when the disease was refractory, from a patient treated with antithyroid drugs.

CDR3 amino acids: CASSLWGSGELFF. The DNA for the CDR3 is TGTGCCAGCAGTTTATGGGGTTCCGGGGAGCTGTTTTTT. The chain is built from TRBV27 and TRBJ2-2; D is uncertain. The CDR3 contains 13 residues. The V end lost 1 base, the J end lost 6 bases, and 6 bases lay between the germline ends. Germline V lookup: CDR1 MNHEY, CDR2 SMNVEV (reference sequence).